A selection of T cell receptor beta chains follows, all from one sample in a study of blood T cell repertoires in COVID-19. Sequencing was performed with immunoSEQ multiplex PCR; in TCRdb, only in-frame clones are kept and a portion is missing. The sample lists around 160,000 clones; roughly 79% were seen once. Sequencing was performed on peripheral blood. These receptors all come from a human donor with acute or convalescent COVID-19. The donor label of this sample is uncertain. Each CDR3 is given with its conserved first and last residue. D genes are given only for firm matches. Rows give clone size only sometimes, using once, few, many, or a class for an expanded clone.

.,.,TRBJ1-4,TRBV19,CASSIREATNEKLFF,TGTGCCAGTAGTATACGGGAAGCAACTAATGAAAAACTGTTTTTT
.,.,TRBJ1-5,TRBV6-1,CASSEVSGASNQPQHF,TGTGCCAGCAGTGAGGTATCAGGGGCCAGCAATCAGCCCCAGCATTTT
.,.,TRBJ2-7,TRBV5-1,CASSFQGFYEQYF,TGCGCCAGCAGCTTCCAGGGGTTTTACGAGCAGTACTTC
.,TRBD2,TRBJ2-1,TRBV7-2,CASSLGGGGSYNEQFF,TGTGCCAGCAGCTTAGGGGGGGGTGGATCCTACAATGAGCAGTTCTTC
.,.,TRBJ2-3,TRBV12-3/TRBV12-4,CASGGWATDTQYF,TGTGCCAGCGGGGGGTGGGCCACAGATACGCAGTATTTT
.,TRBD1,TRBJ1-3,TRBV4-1,CASSQLLGQGESGNTIYF,TGCGCCAGCAGCCAGCTGTTGGGACAGGGGGAATCTGGAAACACCATATATTTT
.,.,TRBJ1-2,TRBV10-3,CAISEDERSLGYTF,TGTGCCATCAGTGAGGACGAGCGGTCGTTAGGGTACACCTTC
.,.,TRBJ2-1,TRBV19,CASSIDLFQRAWRAHGEQFF,TGTGCCAGTAGTATAGATCTATTCCAGCGGGCCTGGAGGGCACACGGTGAGCAGTTCTTC
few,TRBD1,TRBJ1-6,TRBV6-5,CASRLQGVNSPLHF,TGTGCCAGCAGACTGCAGGGGGTTAATTCACCCCTCCACTTT
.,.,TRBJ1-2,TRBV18,CASSLTEGERGPGGYTF,TGTGCCAGCTCACTCACCGAGGGGGAACGGGGACCCGGGGGCTACACCTTC
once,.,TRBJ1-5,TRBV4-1,CASSQDGRGYQPQHF,TGCGCCAGCAGCCAAGATGGCAGGGGCTATCAGCCCCAGCATTTT